This TCR beta chain stems from a study of OX40 agonist ivuxolimab in advanced cancers. Study findings and constraints: Both blood CD4+ and CD8+ T cells showed clonal growth by week 6 at 0.1 to 3.0 mg/kg.

Concerning this clone itself: Its specificity is unknown.

TCRdb's table, derived via immunoSEQ multiplex PCR, lists solely in-frame clones and lacks some. The sample yields roughly 64,000 clones, 91% seen once. Germline CDR1 reads SGHDN; CDR2 reads FVKESK. The CDR3 covers 16 residues. The J segment lost 6 bases and the V segment lost 1 base, leaving 8 bases of the junction unmatched. The chain recombines TRBV14 with TRBJ1-4; 7 bases are a match to TRBD1. The sample was CD4+ or CD8+ T cells sorted from blood, taken in a trial of the OX40 agonist ivuxolimab. The origin of this receptor is an adult with an advanced solid tumor such as melanoma, head and neck, liver or kidney cancer. The CDR3 spells CASSQGTGGAYEKLFF. In DNA form, the CDR3 reads TGTGCCAGCAGCCAAGGGACAGGCGGGGCCTATGAAAAACTGTTTTTT.